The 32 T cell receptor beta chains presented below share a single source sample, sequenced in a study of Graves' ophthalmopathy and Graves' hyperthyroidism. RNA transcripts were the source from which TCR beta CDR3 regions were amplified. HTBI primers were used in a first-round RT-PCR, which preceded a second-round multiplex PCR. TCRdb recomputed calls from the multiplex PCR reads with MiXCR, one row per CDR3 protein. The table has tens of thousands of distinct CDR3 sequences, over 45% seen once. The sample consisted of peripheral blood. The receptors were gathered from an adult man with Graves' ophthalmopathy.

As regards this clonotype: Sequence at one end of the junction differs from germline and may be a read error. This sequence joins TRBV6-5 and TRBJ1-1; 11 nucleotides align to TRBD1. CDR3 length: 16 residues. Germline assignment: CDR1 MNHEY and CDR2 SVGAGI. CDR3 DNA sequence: TGTTCCAGCAGTTACTCCCCGGACAGGGGGCGGACTGAAGCTTTCTTT. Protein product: CSSSYSPDRGRTEAFF.

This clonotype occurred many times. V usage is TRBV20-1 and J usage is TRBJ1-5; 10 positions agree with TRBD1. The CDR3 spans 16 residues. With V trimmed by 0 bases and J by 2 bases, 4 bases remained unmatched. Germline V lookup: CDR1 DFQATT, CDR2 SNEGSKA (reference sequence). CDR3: CSARDGDRGGNQPQHF. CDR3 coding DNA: TGCAGTGCTAGAGATGGGGACAGGGGCGGCAATCAGCCCCAGCATTTT.

The CDR3 DNA follows: TGTGCCAGCAGTGAGAGTTATTCGGCAACTAATGAAAAACTGTTTTTT. It translates to CASSESYSATNEKLFF. The chain combines TRBV2 with TRBJ1-4; no definite D call. Trimming left V 3 bases short and J 0 bases short, with 11 bases between. CDR3 length: 16 amino acids. CDR1 SNHLY and CDR2 FYNNEI come from the germline V gene.

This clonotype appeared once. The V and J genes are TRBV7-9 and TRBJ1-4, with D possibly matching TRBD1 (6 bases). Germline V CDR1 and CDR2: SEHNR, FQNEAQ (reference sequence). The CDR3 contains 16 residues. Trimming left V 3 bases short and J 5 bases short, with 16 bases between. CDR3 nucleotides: TGTGCCAGCAGCTTGCCGAACAGGGCGCGAAATGAAAAACTGTTTTTT. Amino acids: CASSLPNRARNEKLFF.

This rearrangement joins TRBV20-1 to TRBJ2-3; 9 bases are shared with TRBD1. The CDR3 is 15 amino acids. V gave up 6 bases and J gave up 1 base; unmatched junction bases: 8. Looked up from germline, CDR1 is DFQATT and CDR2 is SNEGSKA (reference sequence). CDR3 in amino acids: CSATDRGEGTDTQYF. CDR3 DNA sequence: TGCAGTGCGACGGACAGGGGAGAGGGCACAGATACGCAGTATTTT.

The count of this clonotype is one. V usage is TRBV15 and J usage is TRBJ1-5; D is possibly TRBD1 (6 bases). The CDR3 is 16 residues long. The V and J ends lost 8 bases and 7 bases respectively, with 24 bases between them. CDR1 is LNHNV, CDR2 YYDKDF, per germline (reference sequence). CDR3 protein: CATSAGVSTGWQPQHF. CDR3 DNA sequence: TGTGCCACCTCGGCGGGAGTAAGCACAGGGTGGCAGCCCCAGCATTTT. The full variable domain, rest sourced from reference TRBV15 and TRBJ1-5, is DAMVIQNPRYQVTQFGKPVTLSCSQTLNHNVMYWYQQKSSQAPKLLFHYYDKDFNNEADTPDNFQSRRPNTSFCFLDIRSPGLGDTAMYLCATSAGVSTGWQPQHFGDGTRLSIL.

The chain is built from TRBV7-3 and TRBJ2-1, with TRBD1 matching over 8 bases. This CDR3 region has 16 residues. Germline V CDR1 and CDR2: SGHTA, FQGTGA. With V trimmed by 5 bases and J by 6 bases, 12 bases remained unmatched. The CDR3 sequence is CASSQGWGTGGNEQFF. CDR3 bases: TGTGCCAGCAGCCAAGGATGGGGGACAGGAGGCAATGAGCAGTTCTTC.

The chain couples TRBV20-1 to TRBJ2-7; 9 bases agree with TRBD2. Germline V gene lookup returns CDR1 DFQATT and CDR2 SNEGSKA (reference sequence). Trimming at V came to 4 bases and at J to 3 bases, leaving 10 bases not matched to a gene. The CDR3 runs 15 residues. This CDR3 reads CSATPGASGDYEQYF. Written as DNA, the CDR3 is TGCAGTGCTACCCCCGGGGCTAGCGGGGACTACGAGCAGTACTTC.

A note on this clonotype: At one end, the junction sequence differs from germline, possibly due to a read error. Written as DNA, the CDR3 is TGTGCCATCGGTGAGGGGCCAGGACAGGGGACAGGGGTAGCGACCCAGTACTTC. Protein: CAIGEGPGQGTGVATQYF. The chain has TRBV10-3 and TRBJ2-5, with 10 bases identical to TRBD1. From germline, CDR1 is ENHRY and CDR2 SYGVKD. The CDR3 runs 18 residues.

The CDR3 coding sequence is TGTACCAGAAGTCAGGGCGGTGAGACCCAGTACTTC. It codes for CTRSQGGETQYF. This chain joins TRBV10-3 and TRBJ2-5; a possible D gene is TRBD1 (5 bases). Germline assignment: CDR1 ENHRY and CDR2 SYGVKD. CDR3 length: 12 residues.

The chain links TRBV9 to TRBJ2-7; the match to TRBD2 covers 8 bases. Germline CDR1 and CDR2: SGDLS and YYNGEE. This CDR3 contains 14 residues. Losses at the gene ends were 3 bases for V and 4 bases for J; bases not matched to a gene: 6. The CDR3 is CASSAGGRFYEQYF. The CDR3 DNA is TGTGCCAGCAGCGCGGGGGGGCGTTTTTACGAGCAGTACTTC.

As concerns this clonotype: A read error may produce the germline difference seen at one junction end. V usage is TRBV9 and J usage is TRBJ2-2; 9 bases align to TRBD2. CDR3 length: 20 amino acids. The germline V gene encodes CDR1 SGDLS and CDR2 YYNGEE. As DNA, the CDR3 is TGTGCCGGCAGCGTAGCTCTAGCGGGGCGAGCACCCCGCGACACCGGGGAGCTGTTTTTT. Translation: CAGSVALAGRAPRDTGELFF.

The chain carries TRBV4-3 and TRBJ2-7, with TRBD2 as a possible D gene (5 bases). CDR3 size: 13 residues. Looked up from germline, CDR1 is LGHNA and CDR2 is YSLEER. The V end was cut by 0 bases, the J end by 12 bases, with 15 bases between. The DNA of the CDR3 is TGCGCCAGCAGCCAAGATCCAAGTAGGAGGAGGTACTTC. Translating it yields CASSQDPSRRRYF.

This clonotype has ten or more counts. The CDR3 protein is CASAQGARSYGYTF. In DNA, the CDR3 is TGTGCCAGCGCACAGGGGGCGAGGAGCTATGGCTACACCTTC. The chain is built from TRBV19 and TRBJ1-2, with TRBD1 matching 9 bases. Losses at the gene ends were 9 bases for V and 4 bases for J; bases not matched to a gene: 9. Looked up from germline, CDR1 is LNHDA and CDR2 is SQIVND (reference sequence). The CDR3 sequence is 14 residues long.

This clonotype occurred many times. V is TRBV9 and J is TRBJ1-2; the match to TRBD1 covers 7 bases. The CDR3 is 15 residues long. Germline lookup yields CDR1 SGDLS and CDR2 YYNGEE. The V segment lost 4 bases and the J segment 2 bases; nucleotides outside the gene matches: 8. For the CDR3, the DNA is TGTGCCAGCAGCCCGGTCGGGGGACAGAACTATGGCTACACCTTC. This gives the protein CASSPVGGQNYGYTF.

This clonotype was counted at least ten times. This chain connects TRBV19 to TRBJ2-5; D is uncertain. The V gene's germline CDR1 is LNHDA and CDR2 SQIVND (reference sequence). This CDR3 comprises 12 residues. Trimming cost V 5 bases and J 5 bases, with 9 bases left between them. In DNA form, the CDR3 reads TGTGCCAGTAGTTCCTCTCGGGAGACCCAGTACTTC. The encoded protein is CASSSSRETQYF.

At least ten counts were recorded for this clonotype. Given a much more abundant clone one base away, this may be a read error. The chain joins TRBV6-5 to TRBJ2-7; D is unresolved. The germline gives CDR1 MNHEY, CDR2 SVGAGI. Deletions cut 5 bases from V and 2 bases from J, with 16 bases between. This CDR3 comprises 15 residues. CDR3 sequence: CASSPLASSAYEQYF. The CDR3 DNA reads TGTGCCAGCAGTCCCTTGGCGTCGAGCGCCTACGAGCAGTACTTC.

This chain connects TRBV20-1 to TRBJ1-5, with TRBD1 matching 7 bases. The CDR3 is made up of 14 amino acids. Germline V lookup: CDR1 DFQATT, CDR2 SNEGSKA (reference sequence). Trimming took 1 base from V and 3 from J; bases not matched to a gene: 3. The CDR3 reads CSARGGQINQPQHF. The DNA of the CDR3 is TGCAGTGCTAGAGGGGGACAGATCAATCAGCCCCAGCATTTT.

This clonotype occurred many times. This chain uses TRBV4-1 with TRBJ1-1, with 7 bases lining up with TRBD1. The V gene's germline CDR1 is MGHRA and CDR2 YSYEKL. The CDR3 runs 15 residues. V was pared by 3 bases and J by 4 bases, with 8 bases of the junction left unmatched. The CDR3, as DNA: TGCGCCAGCAGCCATCAGACAGGGCAGAGCACTGAAGCTTTCTTT. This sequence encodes CASSHQTGQSTEAFF.

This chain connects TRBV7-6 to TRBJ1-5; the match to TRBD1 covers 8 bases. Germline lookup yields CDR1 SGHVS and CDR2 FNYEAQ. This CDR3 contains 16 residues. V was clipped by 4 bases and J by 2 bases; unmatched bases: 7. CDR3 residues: CASSSETTGGNQPQHF. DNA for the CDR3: TGTGCCAGCAGCTCCGAAACGACAGGGGGCAATCAGCCCCAGCATTTT.

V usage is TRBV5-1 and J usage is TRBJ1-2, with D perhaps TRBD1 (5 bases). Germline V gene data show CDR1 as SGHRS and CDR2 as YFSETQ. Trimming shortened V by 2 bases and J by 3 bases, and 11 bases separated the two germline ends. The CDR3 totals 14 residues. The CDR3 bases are TGCGCCAGCAGCTTTGGGGGGGGGGACTATGGCTACACCTTC. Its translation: CASSFGGGDYGYTF.

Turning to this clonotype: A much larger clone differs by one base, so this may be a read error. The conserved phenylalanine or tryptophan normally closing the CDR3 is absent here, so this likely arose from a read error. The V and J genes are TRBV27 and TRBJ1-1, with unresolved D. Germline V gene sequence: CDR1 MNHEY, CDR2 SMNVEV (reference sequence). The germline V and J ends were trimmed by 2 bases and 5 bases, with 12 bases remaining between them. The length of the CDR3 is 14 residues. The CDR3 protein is CASSLEGGWTEAFV. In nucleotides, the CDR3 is TGTGCCAGCAGTTTAGAGGGAGGGTGGACTGAAGCTTTCGTT.

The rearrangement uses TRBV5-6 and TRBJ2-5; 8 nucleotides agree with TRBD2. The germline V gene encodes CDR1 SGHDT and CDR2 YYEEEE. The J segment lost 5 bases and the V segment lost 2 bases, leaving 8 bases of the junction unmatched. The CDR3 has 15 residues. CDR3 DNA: TGTGCCAGCAGCTTCCGACTAGCGTTCGGGGAGACCCAGTACTTC. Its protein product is CASSFRLAFGETQYF.

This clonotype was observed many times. CDR3 loop: CASSPRLGTEAFF. As DNA, the CDR3 is TGTGCCAGCAGCCCCCGCCTGGGGACTGAAGCTTTCTTT. The chain uses TRBV9 and TRBJ1-1; D not certain. The CDR3 covers 13 residues. The V end was cut by 4 bases, the J end by 5 bases, with 12 bases between. The germline CDR1 and CDR2 sequences are SGDLS and YYNGEE.

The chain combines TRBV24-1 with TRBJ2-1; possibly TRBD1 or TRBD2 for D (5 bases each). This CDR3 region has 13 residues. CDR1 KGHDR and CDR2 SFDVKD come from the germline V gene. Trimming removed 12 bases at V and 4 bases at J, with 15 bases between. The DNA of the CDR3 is TGTGCCGCCGAGGGGACGGGATACAATGAGCAGTTCTTC. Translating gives CAAEGTGYNEQFF.

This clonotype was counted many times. The chain's CDR3 is CASSFFSGNYEQYF. The CDR3 region has the DNA TGTGCCAGCAGTTTTTTTTCGGGCAACTACGAGCAGTACTTC. The chain joins TRBV28 to TRBJ2-7; D is ambiguous. CDR1 is MDHEN, CDR2 SYDVKM, per germline. Trimming stripped 3 bases from V and 3 bases from J, with 12 bases between. This CDR3 is built from 14 residues.

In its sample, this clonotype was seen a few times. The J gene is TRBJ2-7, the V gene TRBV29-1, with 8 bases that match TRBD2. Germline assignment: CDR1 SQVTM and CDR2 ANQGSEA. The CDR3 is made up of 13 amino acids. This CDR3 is CSYVTSGHYEQYF. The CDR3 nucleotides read TGCAGTTACGTAACTAGCGGACACTACGAGCAGTACTTC.

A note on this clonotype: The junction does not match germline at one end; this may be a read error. The CDR3: CASSLAGGNNEAFF. CDR3 sequence (DNA): TGTGCCAGCAGTTTAGCAGGAGGGAACAATGAAGCTTTCTTT. The rearrangement uses TRBV12-3 or TRBV12-4 and TRBJ1-1; D is uncertain. This CDR3 region has 14 residues.

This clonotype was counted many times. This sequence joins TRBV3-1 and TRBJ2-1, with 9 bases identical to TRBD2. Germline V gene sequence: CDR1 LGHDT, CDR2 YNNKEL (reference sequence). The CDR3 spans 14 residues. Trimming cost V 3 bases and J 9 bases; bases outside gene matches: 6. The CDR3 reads CASSQSGGPGEQFF. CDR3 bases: TGTGCCAGCAGCCAGAGCGGGGGGCCGGGTGAGCAGTTCTTC.

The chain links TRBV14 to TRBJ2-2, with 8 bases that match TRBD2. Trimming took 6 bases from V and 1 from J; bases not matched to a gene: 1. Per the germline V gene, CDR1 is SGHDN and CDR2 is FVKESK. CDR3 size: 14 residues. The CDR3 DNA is TGTGCCAGCAGTCTAGCGGGGAACACCGGGGAGCTGTTTTTT. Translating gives CASSLAGNTGELFF.

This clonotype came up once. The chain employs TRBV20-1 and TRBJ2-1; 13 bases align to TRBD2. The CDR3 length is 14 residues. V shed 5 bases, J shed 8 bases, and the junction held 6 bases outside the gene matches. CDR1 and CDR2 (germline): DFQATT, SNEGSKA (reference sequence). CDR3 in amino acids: CSAVRTSGGHEQFF. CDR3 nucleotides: TGCAGTGCTGTCCGGACTAGCGGGGGTCATGAGCAGTTCTTC.

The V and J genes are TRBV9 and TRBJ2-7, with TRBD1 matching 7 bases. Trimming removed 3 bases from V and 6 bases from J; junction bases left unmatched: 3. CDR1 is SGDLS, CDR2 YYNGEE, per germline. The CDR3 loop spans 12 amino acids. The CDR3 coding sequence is TGTGCCAGCAGCGATACAGGGGTCGAGCAGTACTTC. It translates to CASSDTGVEQYF.